The clone carrying this T cell receptor (beta chain) was counted at least ten times. The antigen is unknown. The data originate from a study of T-cell reconstitution after alpha-beta-depleted transplantation in children. Findings of the study overall: Several hundred expanded graft clones reportedly supplied alpha-beta T cells about two months after transplant. Elevated TCRbeta diversity at day 60 was traced, in some patients, to surviving recipient T cells and thymic progenitors. Fresh T-cell production supplied most of the T-cell counts and diversity seen one year after transplant.

CDR1 SGHTA and CDR2 FQGTGA come from the germline V gene. The CDR3 sequence is 16 residues long. Trimming pared 1 base from V and 0 bases from J, leaving 9 bases between. The TCRbeta library incorporated unique molecular identifiers. TCRdb reprocessed the PCR reads via MiXCR and lists one record per CDR3 protein. The top ten hold approximately 6% of the sample, which has hundreds of thousands of distinct CDR3 sequences, around 7.5% seen once. V and J are TRBV7-3 and TRBJ2-2; D is ambiguous. The receptor comes from a male patient younger than 18 who had a stem cell transplant for acute lymphoblastic leukemia, so the T cells may come from the graft donor. The input for sequencing was PBMCs, mostly from graft donor cells, taken 180 days after TCRalphabeta/CD19-depleted stem cell transplant. The CDR3 protein is CASSLIRKANTGELFF. The CDR3 DNA is TGTGCCAGCAGCTTAATAAGGAAGGCGAACACCGGGGAGCTGTTTTTT.